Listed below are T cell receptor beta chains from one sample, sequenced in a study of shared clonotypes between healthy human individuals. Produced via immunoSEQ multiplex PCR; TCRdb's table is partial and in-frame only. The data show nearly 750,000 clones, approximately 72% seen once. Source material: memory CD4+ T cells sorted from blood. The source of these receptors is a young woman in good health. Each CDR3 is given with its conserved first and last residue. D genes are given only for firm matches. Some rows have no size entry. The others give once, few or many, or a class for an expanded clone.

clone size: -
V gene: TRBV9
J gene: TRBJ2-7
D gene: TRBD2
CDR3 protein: CASSVGAGGDVSDEQYF
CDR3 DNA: TGTGCCAGCAGCGTAGGAGCGGGAGGAGATGTGTCCGACGAGCAGTACTTC

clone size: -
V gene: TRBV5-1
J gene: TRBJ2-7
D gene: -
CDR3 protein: CASSLEGGRNYEQYF
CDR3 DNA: TGCGCCAGCAGCTTGGAAGGTGGGAGGAACTACGAGCAGTACTTC

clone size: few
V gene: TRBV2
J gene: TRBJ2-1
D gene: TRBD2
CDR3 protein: CASRAGTTLGEQFF
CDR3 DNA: TGTGCCAGCAGGGCCGGGACTACCCTCGGAGAGCAGTTCTTC

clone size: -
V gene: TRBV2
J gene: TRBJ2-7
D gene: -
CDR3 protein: CASSESPLFEGGVSEQYF
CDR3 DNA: TGTGCCAGCAGTGAATCACCCCTCTTTGAAGGGGGGGTATCCGAGCAGTACTTC

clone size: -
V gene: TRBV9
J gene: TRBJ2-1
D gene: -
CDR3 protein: CASSVEAFYNEQFF
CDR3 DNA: TGTGCCAGCAGCGTAGAAGCGTTCTACAATGAGCAGTTCTTC

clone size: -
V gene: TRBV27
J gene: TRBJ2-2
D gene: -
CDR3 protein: CASSFSGTGELFF
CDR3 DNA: TGTGCCAGCAGTTTTAGTGGGACCGGGGAGCTGTTTTTT

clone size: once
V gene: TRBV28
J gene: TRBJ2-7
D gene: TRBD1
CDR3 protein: CASSSQAGTGNGYEQYF
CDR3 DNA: TGTGCCAGCAGTTCTCAAGCAGGGACAGGGAACGGCTACGAGCAGTACTTC

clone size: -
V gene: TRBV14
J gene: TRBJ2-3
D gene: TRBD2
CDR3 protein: CASSQPAASGSLRSVTQYF
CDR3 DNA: TGTGCCAGCAGCCAACCTGCGGCTAGCGGGAGCCTTCGAAGCGTTACGCAGTATTTT

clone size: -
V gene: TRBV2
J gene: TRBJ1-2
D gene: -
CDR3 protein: CASSDKSNGYTF
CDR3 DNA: TGTGCCAGCAGTGACAAGTCTAATGGCTACACCTTC

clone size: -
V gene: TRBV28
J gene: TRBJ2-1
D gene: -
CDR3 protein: CASSLPGWVYEQFF
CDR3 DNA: TGTGCCAGCAGTTTGCCAGGGTGGGTTTATGAGCAGTTCTTC

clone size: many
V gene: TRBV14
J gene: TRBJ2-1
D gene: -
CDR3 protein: CASNEALGFNNEQFF
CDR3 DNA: TGTGCCAGCAATGAAGCCCTCGGGTTTAACAATGAGCAGTTCTTC

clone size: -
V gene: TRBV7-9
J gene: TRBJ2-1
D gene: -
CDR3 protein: CASSLVPQNEQFF
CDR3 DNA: TGTGCCAGCAGCTTAGTCCCGCAGAATGAGCAGTTCTTC

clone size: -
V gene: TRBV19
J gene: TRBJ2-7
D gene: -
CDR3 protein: CASSRRVPPYEQYF
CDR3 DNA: TGTGCCAGTAGTCGCCGTGTCCCACCCTACGAGCAGTACTTC

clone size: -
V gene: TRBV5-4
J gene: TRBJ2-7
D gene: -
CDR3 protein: CASSLDPGKEQYF
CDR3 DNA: TGTGCCAGCAGCTTGGATCCTGGGAAAGAGCAGTACTTC

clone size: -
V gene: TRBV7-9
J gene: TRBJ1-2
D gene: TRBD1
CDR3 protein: CASSPWTGNYGYTF
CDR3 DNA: TGTGCCAGCAGCCCCTGGACAGGGAACTATGGCTACACCTTC

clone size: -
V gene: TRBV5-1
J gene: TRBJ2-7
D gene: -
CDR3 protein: CASSLAGARREQYF
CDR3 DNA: TGCGCCAGCAGCTTGGCAGGGGCTCGGCGGGAGCAGTACTTC

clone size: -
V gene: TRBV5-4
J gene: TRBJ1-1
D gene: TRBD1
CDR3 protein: CASSLQGAGTEAFF
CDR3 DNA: TGTGCCAGCAGCTTACAGGGGGCTGGCACTGAAGCTTTCTTT

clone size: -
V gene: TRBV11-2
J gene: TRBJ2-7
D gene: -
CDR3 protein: CASSLVPSSYEQYF
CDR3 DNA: TGTGCCAGCAGCTTAGTCCCGAGCTCCTACGAGCAGTACTTC

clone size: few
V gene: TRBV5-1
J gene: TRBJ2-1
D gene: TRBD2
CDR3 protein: CASSLGGLAGGNEQFF
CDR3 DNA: TGCGCCAGCAGCTTGGGTGGACTAGCGGGAGGTAATGAGCAGTTCTTC

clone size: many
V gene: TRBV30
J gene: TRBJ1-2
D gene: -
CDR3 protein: CAWRIGGGYTF
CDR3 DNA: TGTGCCTGGAGGATAGGGGGAGGCTACACCTTC

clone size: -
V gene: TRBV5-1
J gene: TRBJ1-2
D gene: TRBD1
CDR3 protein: CASSKGDREDGYTF
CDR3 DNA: TGCGCCAGCAGCAAGGGGGACAGGGAGGATGGCTACACCTTC

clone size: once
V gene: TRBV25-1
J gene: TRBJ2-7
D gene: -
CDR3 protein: CASSAPPHEQYF
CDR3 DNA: TGTGCCAGCAGTGCCCCGCCCCACGAGCAGTACTTC

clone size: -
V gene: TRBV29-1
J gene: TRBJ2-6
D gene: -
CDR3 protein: CSVTPGSGANVLTF
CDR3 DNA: TGCAGCGTTACTCCGGGATCCGGGGCCAACGTCCTGACTTTC

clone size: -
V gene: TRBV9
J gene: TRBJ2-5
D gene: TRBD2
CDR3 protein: CASSLGTSGQETQYF
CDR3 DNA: TGTGCCAGCAGCCTTGGGACTAGCGGTCAAGAGACCCAGTACTTC

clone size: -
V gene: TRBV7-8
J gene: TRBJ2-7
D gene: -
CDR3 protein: CASSLAPGHRRDLVYEQYF
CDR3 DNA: TGTGCCAGCAGCTTAGCCCCGGGACACAGACGTGATTTGGTCTACGAGCAGTACTTC

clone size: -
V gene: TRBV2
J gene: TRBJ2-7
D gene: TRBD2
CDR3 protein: CASVAGRDYEQYF
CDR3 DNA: TGTGCCAGCGTAGCGGGGCGAGACTACGAGCAGTACTTC

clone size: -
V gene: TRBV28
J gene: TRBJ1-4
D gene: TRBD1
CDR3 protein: CASSSGQHNEKLFF
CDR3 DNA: TGTGCCAGCAGTTCGGGACAGCATAATGAAAAACTGTTTTTT

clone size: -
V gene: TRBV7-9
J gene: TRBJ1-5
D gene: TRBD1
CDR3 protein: CASSFTGETQPQHF
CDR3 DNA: TGTGCCAGCAGCTTCACAGGGGAGACTCAGCCCCAGCATTTT

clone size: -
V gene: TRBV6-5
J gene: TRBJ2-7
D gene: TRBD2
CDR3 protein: CASSYRLGTTYEQYF
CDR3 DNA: TGTGCCAGCAGTTACCGGCTAGGGACTACCTACGAGCAGTACTTC

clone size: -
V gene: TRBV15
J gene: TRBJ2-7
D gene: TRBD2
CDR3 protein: CATSRDSGRAANEQYF
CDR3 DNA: TGTGCCACCAGCAGAGATAGCGGGAGGGCCGCCAACGAGCAGTACTTC

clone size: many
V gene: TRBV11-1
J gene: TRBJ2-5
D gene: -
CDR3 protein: CASSLGSRRGRDETQYF
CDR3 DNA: TGTGCCAGCAGCTTAGGTAGCAGGAGAGGTAGGGACGAGACCCAGTACTTC